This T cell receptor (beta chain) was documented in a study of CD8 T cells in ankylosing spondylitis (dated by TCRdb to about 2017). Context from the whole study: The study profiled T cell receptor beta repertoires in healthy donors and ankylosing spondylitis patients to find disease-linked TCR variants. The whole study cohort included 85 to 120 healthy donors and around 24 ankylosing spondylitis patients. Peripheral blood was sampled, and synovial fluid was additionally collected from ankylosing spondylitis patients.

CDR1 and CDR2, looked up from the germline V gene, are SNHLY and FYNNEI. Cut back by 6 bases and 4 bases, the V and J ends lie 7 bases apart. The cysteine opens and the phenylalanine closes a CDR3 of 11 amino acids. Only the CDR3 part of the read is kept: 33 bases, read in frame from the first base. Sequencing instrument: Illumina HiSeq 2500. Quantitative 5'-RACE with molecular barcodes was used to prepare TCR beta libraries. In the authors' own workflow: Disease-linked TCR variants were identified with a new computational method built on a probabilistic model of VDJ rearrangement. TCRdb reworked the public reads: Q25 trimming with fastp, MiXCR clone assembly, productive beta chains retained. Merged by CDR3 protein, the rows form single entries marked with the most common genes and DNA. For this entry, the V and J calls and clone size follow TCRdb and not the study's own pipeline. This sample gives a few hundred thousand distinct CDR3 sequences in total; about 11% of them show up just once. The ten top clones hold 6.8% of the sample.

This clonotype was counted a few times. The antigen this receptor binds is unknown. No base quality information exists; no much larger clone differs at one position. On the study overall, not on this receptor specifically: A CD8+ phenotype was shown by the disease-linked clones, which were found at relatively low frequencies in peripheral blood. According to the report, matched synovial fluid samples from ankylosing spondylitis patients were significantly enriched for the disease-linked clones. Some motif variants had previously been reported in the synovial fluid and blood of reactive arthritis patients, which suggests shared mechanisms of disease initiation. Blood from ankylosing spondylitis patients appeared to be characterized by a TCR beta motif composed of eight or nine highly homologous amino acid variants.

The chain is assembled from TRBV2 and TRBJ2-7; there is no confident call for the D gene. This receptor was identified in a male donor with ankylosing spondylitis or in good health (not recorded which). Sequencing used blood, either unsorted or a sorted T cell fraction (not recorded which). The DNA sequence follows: TGTGCCAGCAGGGACCGGTACGAGCAGTACTTC. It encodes CASRDRYEQYF. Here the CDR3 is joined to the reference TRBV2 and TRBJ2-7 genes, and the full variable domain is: EPEVTQTPSHQVTQMGQEVILRCVPISNHLYFYWYRQILGQKVEFLVSFYNNEISEKSEIFDDQFSVERPDGSNFTLKIRSTKLEDSAMYFCASRDRYEQYFGPGTRLTVT.